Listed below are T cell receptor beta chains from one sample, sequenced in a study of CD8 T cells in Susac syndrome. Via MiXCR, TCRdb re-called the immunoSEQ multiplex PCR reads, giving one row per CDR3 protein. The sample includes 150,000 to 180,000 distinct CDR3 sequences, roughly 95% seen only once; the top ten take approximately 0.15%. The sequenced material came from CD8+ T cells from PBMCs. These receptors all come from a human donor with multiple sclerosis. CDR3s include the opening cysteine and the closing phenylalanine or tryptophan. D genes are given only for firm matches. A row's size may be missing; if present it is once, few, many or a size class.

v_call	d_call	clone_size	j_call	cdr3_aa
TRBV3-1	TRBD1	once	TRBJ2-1	CASRQARTGAYNEQFF
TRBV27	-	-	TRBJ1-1	CASSHRANGAEAFF
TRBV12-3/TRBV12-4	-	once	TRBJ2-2	CASTGAGELFF
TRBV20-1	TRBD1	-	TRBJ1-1	CSARGRDRGPEAFF
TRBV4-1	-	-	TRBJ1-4	CASSHALPGWLFF
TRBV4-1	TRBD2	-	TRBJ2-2	CASSRLAGPGELFF
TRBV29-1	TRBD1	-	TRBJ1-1	CSDRQGASGNTEAFF
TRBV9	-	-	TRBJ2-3	CASSVGRATDTQYF
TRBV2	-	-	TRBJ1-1	CASSESARDGTEAFF
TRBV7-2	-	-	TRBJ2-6	CASSWKGPPLSGANVLTF
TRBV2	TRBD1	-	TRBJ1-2	CASSEAGDRVRYGYTF
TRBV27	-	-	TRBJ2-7	CASSLPGAYEQYF
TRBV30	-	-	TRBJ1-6	CAWTGVGNSPLLF
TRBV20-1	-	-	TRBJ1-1	CSASSLNTEAFF
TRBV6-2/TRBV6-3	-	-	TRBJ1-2	CASTNLQQGSNGYTF
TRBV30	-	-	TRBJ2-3	CAWSVGVVSTDTQYF
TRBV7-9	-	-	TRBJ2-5	CASSSTRGRGETQYF
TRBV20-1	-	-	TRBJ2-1	CSAGDGETYNEQFF
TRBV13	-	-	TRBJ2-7	CASSFGGYEQYF
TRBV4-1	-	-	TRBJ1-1	CASTRTLTGNTEAFF
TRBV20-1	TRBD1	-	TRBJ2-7	CSAGGRTGSYEQYF
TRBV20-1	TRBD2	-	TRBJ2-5	CSAVVAGLPQETQYF
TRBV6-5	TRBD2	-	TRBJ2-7	CASSYSSGRGGEEQYF
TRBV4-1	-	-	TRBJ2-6	CASRGLSGANVLTF
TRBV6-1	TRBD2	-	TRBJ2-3	CASPGGYTDTQYF
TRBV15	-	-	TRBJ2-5	CATSRVTPRETQYF
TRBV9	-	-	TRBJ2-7	CASSGTASAYEQYF
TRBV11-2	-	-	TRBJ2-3	CASSFKDLFPLTDTQYF
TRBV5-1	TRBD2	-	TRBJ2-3	CASSVERGPPDTQYF
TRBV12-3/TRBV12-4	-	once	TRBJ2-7	CASSEPGPYEQYF
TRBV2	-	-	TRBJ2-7	CATQRAGANEQYF
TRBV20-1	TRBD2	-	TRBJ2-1	CSARGLAGGNNEQFF
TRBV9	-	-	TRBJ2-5	CASSVGGGQETQYF
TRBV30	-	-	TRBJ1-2	CAWSVAGEGGYTF
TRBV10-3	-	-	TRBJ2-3	CAIMAADTQYF
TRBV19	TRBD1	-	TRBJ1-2	CASGSGTGEDGYTF
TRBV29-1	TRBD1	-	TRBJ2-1	CSATRDRGRRNEQFF
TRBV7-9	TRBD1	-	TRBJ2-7	CASSHTGTGTSYEQYF
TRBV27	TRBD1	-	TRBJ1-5	CASSSTGVNQPQHF
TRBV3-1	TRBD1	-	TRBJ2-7	CASSRMDRGDEQYF
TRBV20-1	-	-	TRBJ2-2	CSAPGGRGELFF
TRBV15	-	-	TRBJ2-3	CATSPRDFITDTQYF
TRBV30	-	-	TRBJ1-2	CAWTPGPFYGYTF
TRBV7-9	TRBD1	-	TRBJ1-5	CASSSGGVLQPQHF
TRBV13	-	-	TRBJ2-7	CASSLGNQFYEQYF
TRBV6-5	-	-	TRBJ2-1	CASSSGDTYNEQFF
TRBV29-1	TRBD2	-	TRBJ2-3	CSALGLAGVDTQYF
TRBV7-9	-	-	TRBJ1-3	CASSSERSAGNTIYF
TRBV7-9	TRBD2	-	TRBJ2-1	CASSLVRLAMNEQFF
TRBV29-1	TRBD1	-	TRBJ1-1	CSVGGTGAHTEAFF
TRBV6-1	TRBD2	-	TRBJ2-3	CASTRSGGAWADTQYF